A single sample gave rise to the 9 T cell receptor beta chains below, sequenced in a study of CD8+ T cells in alopecia areata. TCR sequencing used cDNA made by reverse transcription of extracted RNA. The repertoire was sequenced with immunoSEQ multiplex PCR; TCRdb's copy has only in-frame clones and lacks some. Of more than 150,000 clones in the sample, approximately 59% were seen once. The material sequenced was CD4+ T cells sorted from blood, taken at week 0. These receptors originate from a human donor with alopecia areata.

The chain recombines TRBV29-1 with TRBJ2-7; 8 bases match TRBD1. The CDR3 consists of 13 residues. V shed 7 bases, J shed 4 bases, and the junction held 9 bases outside the gene matches. Looked up from germline, CDR1 is SQVTM and CDR2 is ANQGSEA. CDR3 bases: TGCAGCGGTGGACAGGGAAGGCGGTACGAGCAGTACTTC. Translation gives CSGGQGRRYEQYF.

This rearrangement joins TRBV30 to TRBJ1-1, with 7 bases fitting TRBD1. CDR1 GTSNPN and CDR2 SVGIG come from the germline V gene (reference sequence). Trimming removed 1 base from V and 0 bases from J; junction bases left unmatched: 5. CDR3 length: 15 residues. The CDR3 protein is CAWSDTGTVNTEAFF. In DNA, the CDR3 is TGTGCCTGGAGTGACACCGGGACAGTGAACACTGAAGCTTTCTTT.

This chain links TRBV9 with TRBJ2-3; no clear D. V shed 4 bases and J shed 9 bases, with 15 bases lying between them. This CDR3 has 13 amino acids. Germline CDR1 SGDLS, CDR2 YYNGEE. Here the CDR3 DNA reads TGTGCCAGCAGCACGGAAGTACTCGACACGCAGTATTTT. This gives the protein CASSTEVLDTQYF. Using reference TRBV9 and TRBJ2-3 for the parts outside the CDR3, the full variable domain is DSGVTQTPKHLITATGQRVTLRCSPRSGDLSVYWYQQSLDQGLQFLIQYYNGEERAKGNILERFSAQQFPDLHSELNLSSLELGDSALYFCASSTEVLDTQYFGPGTRLTVL.

This clone was counted a few times. The junction departs from the called germline gene at one end, perhaps through a read error. The chain combines TRBV30 with TRBJ1-4; no clear D. CDR3 length equals 13 residues. Germline assignment: CDR1 GTSNPN and CDR2 SVGIG (reference sequence). CDR3 nucleotides: TGTGCCCGGAGTGTTTCAACTAATGAAAAACTGTTTTTT. Translated: CARSVSTNEKLFF.

This clone was recorded a few times. The J gene is TRBJ2-3, the V gene TRBV7-2; D is perhaps TRBD2 (5 bases). Deletions cut 5 bases from V and 0 bases from J, with 15 bases between. CDR1 is SGHTA and CDR2 is FQGNSA in the germline V gene. The CDR3 extends over 16 amino acids. CDR3 sequence (DNA): TGTGCCAGCAGCCGATCCGGACTGAGAAGCACAGATACGCAGTATTTT. Translation gives CASSRSGLRSTDTQYF.

In DNA form, the CDR3 reads TGTGCCAGTAGTATTCGGGGGGCGCGGGGCACTGAAGCTTTCTTT. Protein: CASSIRGARGTEAFF. The gene calls are TRBV19 and TRBJ1-1; D perhaps matches TRBD1 (6 bases). The germline V gene encodes CDR1 LNHDA and CDR2 SQIVND (reference sequence). This CDR3 has 15 residues. V gave up 3 bases and J gave up 4 bases, with 15 bases separating them.

The gene calls are TRBV29-1 and TRBJ2-3; 13 bases line up with TRBD2. The CDR3 consists of 13 residues. V shed 7 bases, J shed 4 bases, and the junction held 2 bases outside the gene matches. Germline CDR1 reads SQVTM; CDR2 reads ANQGSEA. The CDR3 DNA follows: TGCAGCGAGGGGACTAGCGGGGCAGATACGCAGTATTTT. Translated, it gives CSEGTSGADTQYF.

The genes are TRBV7-2 and TRBJ2-7, with TRBD2 as a possible D gene (5 bases). The V and J ends lost 1 base and 2 bases respectively, with 9 bases between them. Germline V gives CDR1 SGHTA, CDR2 FQGNSA. The CDR3 is made up of 14 amino acids. The CDR3 region has the DNA TGTGCCAGCAGCTTAGGTCTCGGGGCCTACGAGCAGTACTTC. Amino acids: CASSLGLGAYEQYF.

This clone was counted only a few times. The V gene is TRBV29-1, the J gene TRBJ2-7; unclear D gene. V lost 5 bases and J 9 bases, leaving 8 bases between the germline ends. From germline, CDR1 is SQVTM and CDR2 ANQGSEA. The CDR3 length is 9 residues. The CDR3 reads CSVNSRQYF. The DNA for the CDR3 is TGCAGCGTTAACTCAAGGCAGTACTTC.